The present entry profiles one T cell receptor (beta chain) with its context. This entry belongs to a study of T-cell reconstitution after alpha-beta-depleted transplantation in children. This CDR3 comprises 14 residues. V dropped 6 bases and J dropped 3 bases, with 14 bases sitting between them. Unique molecular identifiers were built into the TCRbeta library. A single record per CDR3 protein comes from TCRdb applying MiXCR to the PCR reads. The profile covers just under 550,000 distinct CDR3 sequences, with around 16% appearing a single time and over 3% taken by the ten largest. J is TRBJ1-1 and V is TRBV12-3 or TRBV12-4, with TRBD1 as a possible D gene (6 bases). The specimen comprised PBMCs from the stem cell graft donor, sampled from the stem cell graft. This TCR was sampled from a human donor who donated a stem cell graft to a child with acute lymphoblastic leukemia. The chain's CDR3 is CASRGGGIYTEAFF. The DNA for the CDR3 is TGTGCCAGCAGGGGGGGCGGGATCTACACTGAAGCTTTCTTT.